Listed below are T cell receptor beta chains from one sample, sequenced in a study of blood T cell repertoires in COVID-19. Profiling relied on immunoSEQ multiplex PCR, and the TCRdb table lists in-frame clones only, not all of them. The repertoire consists of fewer than 300,000 clones, with approximately 90% occurring once and the leading ten covering roughly 4%. The sample taken for sequencing was peripheral blood. The receptors come from a man aged 60 to 69 who had recovered from COVID-19. The conserved cysteine and the conserved F or W are not part of the CDR3 here. Each record gives: clone size, J gene, V gene, CDR3 protein. Rows give clone size only sometimes, using once, few, many, or a class for an expanded clone.

abundance: .
j_gene: TRBJ2-7
v_gene: TRBV15
CDR3aa: ATSRDREGREQY

abundance: .
j_gene: TRBJ1-6
v_gene: TRBV19
CDR3aa: ASSLGRANSPLH

abundance: once
j_gene: TRBJ1-2
v_gene: TRBV6-5
CDR3aa: ASRTYLANYGYT

abundance: once
j_gene: TRBJ1-3
v_gene: TRBV9
CDR3aa: ASSVSWGQISGNTIY

abundance: .
j_gene: TRBJ2-3
v_gene: TRBV5-1
CDR3aa: ASRGGGASTDTQY

abundance: .
j_gene: TRBJ1-1
v_gene: TRBV27
CDR3aa: ASSLSRSEAF

abundance: .
j_gene: TRBJ2-1
v_gene: TRBV5-1
CDR3aa: ASSLAGVGNEQF

abundance: .
j_gene: TRBJ2-4
v_gene: TRBV7-9
CDR3aa: ASSAGQGRNIQY

abundance: .
j_gene: TRBJ1-2
v_gene: TRBV10-3
CDR3aa: AISQGPGGNYGYT

abundance: .
j_gene: TRBJ1-1
v_gene: TRBV4-2
CDR3aa: ASSHSKSGGPPEAF

abundance: .
j_gene: TRBJ1-3
v_gene: TRBV6-6
CDR3aa: ASTPRGSSGNTIY

abundance: .
j_gene: TRBJ2-7
v_gene: TRBV5-1
CDR3aa: ASSPPGQSNEQY

abundance: .
j_gene: TRBJ1-1
v_gene: TRBV11-2
CDR3aa: ASSLDYQLMNTEAF

abundance: .
j_gene: TRBJ1-3
v_gene: TRBV5-4
CDR3aa: ASSLAGVEGNTIY